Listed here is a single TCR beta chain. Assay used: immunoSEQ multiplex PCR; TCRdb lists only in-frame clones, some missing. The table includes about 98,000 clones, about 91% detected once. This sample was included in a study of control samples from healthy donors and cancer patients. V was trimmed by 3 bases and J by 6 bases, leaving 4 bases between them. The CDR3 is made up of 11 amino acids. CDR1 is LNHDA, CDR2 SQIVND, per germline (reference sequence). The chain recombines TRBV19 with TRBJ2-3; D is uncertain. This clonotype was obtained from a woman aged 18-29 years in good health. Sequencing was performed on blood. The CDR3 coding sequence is TGTGCCAGTAGTATGACCGATACGCAGTATTTT. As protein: CASSMTDTQYF.